This passage covers 16 T cell receptor beta chains from one sample sequenced in a study of OX40 agonist ivuxolimab in advanced cancers. Some clones are missing from TCRdb's copy, which holds only in-frame ones; the method was immunoSEQ multiplex PCR. The table lists roughly 60,000 clones, about 86% of them singletons. Sample: CD4+ or CD8+ T cells sorted from blood, taken in a trial of the OX40 agonist ivuxolimab. Receptor source: an adult with an advanced solid tumor such as melanoma, head and neck, liver or kidney cancer.

The gene calls are TRBV6-1 and TRBJ1-5, with 7 nucleotides matching TRBD1. V lost 7 bases and J lost 10; bases outside the gene matches: 10. CDR3 length: 13 amino acids. Per germline, CDR1 MNHNS and CDR2 SASEGT. CDR3: CASTDRERAPQHF. Here the CDR3 DNA reads TGTGCCAGCACCGACAGGGAGCGGGCCCCCCAGCATTTT.

The rearrangement links TRBV18 to TRBJ2-2, with D tentatively TRBD1 (5 bases). The CDR3 is made up of 15 amino acids. Germline CDR1 is KGHSH and CDR2 is LQKENI. Trimming left V 2 bases short and J 1 base short, with 8 bases between. Here the CDR3 reads CASSPATGNTGELFF. The CDR3, as DNA: TGTGCCAGCTCACCAGCCACAGGGAACACCGGGGAGCTGTTTTTT. Full variable domain (rest looked up from reference TRBV18 and TRBJ2-2): NAGVMQNPRHLVRRRGQEARLRCSPMKGHSHVYWYRQLPEEGLKFMVYLQKENIIDESGMPKERFSAEFPKEGPSILRIQQVVRGDSAAYFCASSPATGNTGELFFGEGSRLTVL.

V is TRBV9 and J is TRBJ1-1; perhaps TRBD1 as D (5 bases). V lost 4 bases and J lost 1, with 14 bases in between. CDR1 and CDR2 (germline): SGDLS, YYNGEE. The CDR3 contains 15 residues. CDR3 DNA: TGTGCCAGCAGCTTCGGACAATGGGGGAACACTGAAGCTTTCTTT. Encoded protein: CASSFGQWGNTEAFF.

CDR3 in DNA: TGCGCCAGCAGCCCTGACAGGGTCGGAAACACCATATATTTT. This sequence encodes CASSPDRVGNTIYF. The chain employs TRBV5-1 and TRBJ1-3, with 7 bases lining up with TRBD1. V lost 4 bases and J lost 4; bases outside the gene matches: 5. CDR1 SGHRS and CDR2 YFSETQ come from the germline V gene. There are 14 residues in the CDR3.

This clone is a singleton in its sample. The chain combines TRBV6-5 with TRBJ1-1; D may be TRBD1 (6 bases). The germline gives CDR1 MNHEY, CDR2 SVGAGI. CDR3 length equals 12 residues. The V end lost 5 bases, the J end lost 8 bases, and 12 bases lay between the germline ends. Written as DNA, the CDR3 is TGTGCCAGCAGTACCGGACAGCGAGAAGCTTTCTTT. Its protein product is CASSTGQREAFF.

This rearrangement joins TRBV4-2 to TRBJ1-4; 7 bases fit TRBD1. Germline V lookup: CDR1 LGHNA, CDR2 YNFKEQ. The ends lost 4 bases at V and 7 bases at J; junction bases unmatched: 3. CDR3 length: 13 residues. The CDR3 here is CASSRDRSEKLFF. CDR3 coding DNA: TGTGCCAGCAGCCGGGACAGATCTGAAAAACTGTTTTTT.

For the CDR3, the DNA is TGTGCCTGGAGTATGGGGCTAAGCGGGAGTTTCTCCTACGAGCAGTACTTC. Its protein is CAWSMGLSGSFSYEQYF. J is TRBJ2-7 and V is TRBV30, with 8 bases identical to TRBD2. This CDR3 has 17 residues. The trim removed 2 bases at V and 0 bases at J, leaving 12 bases unmatched. CDR1 and CDR2 from the germline V gene are GTSNPN and SVGIG (reference sequence).

V and J are TRBV27 and TRBJ2-7, with 7 bases that match TRBD1. Germline CDR1 is MNHEY and CDR2 is SMNVEV (reference sequence). Trimming at V came to 7 bases and at J to 7 bases, leaving 13 bases not matched to a gene. The CDR3 loop spans 14 amino acids. CDR3 nucleotides: TGTGCCAGCACCAAGGACAGGTGGACGTTGGAGCAGTACTTC. It is translated as CASTKDRWTLEQYF.

The chain employs TRBV5-4 and TRBJ2-7, with 7 nucleotides matching TRBD2. The CDR3 covers 16 residues. Germline V gene lookup returns CDR1 SGHNT and CDR2 YYREEE (reference sequence). V shed 4 bases, J shed 3 bases, and the junction held 13 bases outside the gene matches. This chain's CDR3 is CASSRRLASIFYEQYF. The CDR3 DNA reads as TGTGCCAGCAGCCGGCGACTAGCAAGCATATTCTACGAGCAGTACTTC. The full variable domain, rest sourced from reference TRBV5-4 and TRBJ2-7, is ETGVTQSPTHLIKTRGQQVTLRCSSQSGHNTVSWYQQALGQGPQFIFQYYREEENGRGNFPPRFSGLQFPNYSSELNVNALELDDSALYLCASSRRLASIFYEQYFGPGTRLTVT.

The gene calls are TRBV10-2 and TRBJ2-3; D unclear. The CDR3 spans 13 residues. The germline V and J ends were trimmed by 7 bases and 3 bases, with 11 bases remaining between them. Germline values: CDR1 WSHSY, CDR2 SAAADI. The CDR3 DNA reads TGCGCCAGCACCCAGATGGCGACAGATACGCAGTATTTT. Its protein product is CASTQMATDTQYF.

The J gene is TRBJ2-2, the V gene TRBV2; D tentatively reads TRBD1 or TRBD2 (5 bases each). The germline V and J ends were trimmed by 8 bases and 6 bases, with 13 bases remaining between them. Germline CDR1 reads SNHLY; CDR2 reads FYNNEI. This CDR3 has 13 residues. The CDR3 spells CASSTGAAGELFF. For the CDR3, the DNA is TGTGCCAGCTCCACCGGGGCGGCCGGGGAGCTGTTTTTT. Based on the CDR3 plus reference TRBV2 and TRBJ2-2, the full variable domain is EPEVTQTPSHQVTQMGQEVILRCVPISNHLYFYWYRQILGQKVEFLVSFYNNEISEKSEIFDDQFSVERPDGSNFTLKIRSTKLEDSAMYFCASSTGAAGELFFGEGSRLTVL.

V usage is TRBV18 and J usage is TRBJ2-5; 8 bases line up with TRBD1. With V trimmed by 3 bases and J by 5 bases, 2 bases remained unmatched. The germline V gene encodes CDR1 KGHSH and CDR2 LQKENI. This CDR3 is 13 amino acids long. The CDR3 sequence: CASSPDRDETQYF. The CDR3 coding sequence is TGTGCCAGCTCACCGGACAGGGACGAGACCCAGTACTTC.

This clone was detected a few times. The chain couples TRBV15 to TRBJ1-6; the match to TRBD1 covers 8 bases. The CDR3 consists of 16 residues. Germline-derived CDR1 and CDR2 are LNHNV and YYDKDF (reference sequence). The J segment lost 7 bases and the V segment lost 1 base, leaving 6 bases of the junction unmatched. CDR3: CATSRGTDRGNSPLHF. Written as DNA, the CDR3 is TGTGCCACCAGCAGAGGAACCGACAGGGGCAATTCACCCCTCCACTTT.

By share, this clone counts as medium-sized. The chain carries TRBV11-2 and TRBJ1-1; 11 bases are shared with TRBD1. With V trimmed by 6 bases and J by 1 base, 4 bases remained unmatched. Germline assignment: CDR1 SGHAT and CDR2 FQNNGV. This CDR3 spans 15 amino acids. The CDR3 sequence: CASRKGQGGNTEAFF. The CDR3 bases are TGTGCCAGCAGAAAGGGACAGGGGGGGAACACTGAAGCTTTCTTT.

This clone has only a few counts. The chain uses TRBV27 and TRBJ2-7; 11 nucleotides line up with TRBD2. V lost 0 bases to trimming and J lost 6 bases; unmatched junction nucleotides: 10. This CDR3 is 17 amino acids long. Germline V gives CDR1 MNHEY, CDR2 SMNVEV (reference sequence). CDR3 in DNA: TGTGCCAGCAGTTTATCCTCCCGGCTAGCGGGAGGCCTCGAGCAGTACTTC. Translating gives CASSLSSRLAGGLEQYF.

The chain couples TRBV28 to TRBJ2-7; unclear D gene. The CDR3 totals 11 residues. Looked up from germline, CDR1 is MDHEN and CDR2 is SYDVKM. V dropped 7 bases and J dropped 2 bases, with 6 bases sitting between them. The CDR3 protein is CASTDAYEQYF. The DNA of the CDR3 is TGTGCCAGCACAGATGCCTACGAGCAGTACTTC.